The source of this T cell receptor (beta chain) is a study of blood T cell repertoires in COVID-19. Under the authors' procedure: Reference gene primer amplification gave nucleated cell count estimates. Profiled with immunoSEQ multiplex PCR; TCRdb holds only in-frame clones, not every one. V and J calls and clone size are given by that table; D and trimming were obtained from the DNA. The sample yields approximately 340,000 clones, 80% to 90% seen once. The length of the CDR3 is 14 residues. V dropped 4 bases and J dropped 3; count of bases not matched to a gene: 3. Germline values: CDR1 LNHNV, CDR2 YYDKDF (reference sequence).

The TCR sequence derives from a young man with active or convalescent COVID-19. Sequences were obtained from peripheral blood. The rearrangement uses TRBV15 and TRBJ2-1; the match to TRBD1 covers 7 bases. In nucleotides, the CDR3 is TGTGCCACCAGCATGGGGGACAGCTACAATGAGCAGTTCTTC. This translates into CATSMGDSYNEQFF. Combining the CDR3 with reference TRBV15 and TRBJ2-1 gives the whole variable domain DAMVIQNPRYQVTQFGKPVTLSCSQTLNHNVMYWYQQKSSQAPKLLFHYYDKDFNNEADTPDNFQSRRPNTSFCFLDIRSPGLGDTAMYLCATSMGDSYNEQFFGPGTRLTVL.